The 15 T cell receptor beta chains given below trace back to one sample, sequenced in a study of blood T cell repertoires in COVID-19. Libraries were prepared by immunoSEQ multiplex PCR; TCRdb keeps only in-frame clonotypes and omits some of them. The data show about 130,000 clones, 90% seen once. The sample comprised peripheral blood. The receptors here all came from a man aged 50 or older with active COVID-19.

V usage is TRBV11-3 and J usage is TRBJ1-1; TRBD1 might be the D (5 bases). V lost 5 bases, J lost 4 bases, and 17 bases lay in between. The CDR3 sequence is 15 residues long. CDR1 and CDR2 from the germline V gene are SGHNT and YENEEA. The CDR3 DNA reads as TGTGCCAGCAGCCCAGGAGGGACTTTGGGCACTGAAGCTTTCTTT. Translation gives CASSPGGTLGTEAFF.

This sequence joins TRBV5-1 and TRBJ2-1; weak D call: TRBD2 (6 bases). Deletions cut 4 bases from V and 7 bases from J, with 12 bases between. CDR3 length equals 13 residues. Per germline, CDR1 SGHRS and CDR2 YFSETQ. This chain's CDR3 is CASSVLEGNEQFF. Here the CDR3 DNA reads TGCGCCAGCAGCGTCCTGGAGGGTAATGAGCAGTTCTTC.

This clone appeared a single time. This CDR3 is CASSSGFRRYNEQFF. The CDR3 DNA is TGTGCCAGCAGCTCGGGATTCCGACGGTACAATGAGCAGTTCTTC. The J gene is TRBJ2-1, the V gene TRBV13; D perhaps matches TRBD2 (5 bases). CDR1 PRHDT and CDR2 FYEKMQ come from the germline V gene (reference sequence). This CDR3 is built from 15 residues. V dropped 4 bases and J dropped 4 bases, with 14 bases sitting between them.

This clone came up once. J is TRBJ2-3 and V is TRBV7-8; 9 positions match TRBD1. Trimming at V came to 6 bases and at J to 5 bases, leaving 9 bases not matched to a gene. The CDR3 runs 15 residues. CDR1 SGHVS and CDR2 FQNEAQ come from the germline V gene. In DNA form, the CDR3 reads TGTGCCAGCAGTCCTAACAGGGGGCGAGTAGATACGCAGTATTTT. Translated: CASSPNRGRVDTQYF.

This chain connects TRBV18 to TRBJ1-1, with D possibly TRBD1 on 6 matching bases. V gave up 2 bases and J gave up 9 bases, with 13 bases separating them. In germline, CDR1 is KGHSH, CDR2 LQKENI. This CDR3 has 13 amino acids. CDR3: CASSPGRDNQAFF. CDR3 bases: TGTGCCAGCTCACCAGGGAGGGACAACCAAGCTTTCTTT.

The CDR3 loop is CASSLDIPYEQYF. DNA for the CDR3: TGTGCCAGCAGTTTGGACATCCCCTACGAGCAGTACTTC. The V gene is TRBV6-6, the J gene TRBJ2-7, with a possible D match to TRBD1 (5 bases). The CDR3 consists of 13 residues. The V end was cut by 4 bases, the J end by 2 bases, with 9 bases between. Germline CDR1 reads MNHNY; CDR2 reads SVGAGI (reference sequence).

This clone was seen a handful of times. V usage is TRBV9 and J usage is TRBJ2-7; D gene ambiguous. The germline V gene encodes CDR1 SGDLS and CDR2 YYNGEE. With 0 bases removed from V and 4 bases from J, the gap between germline ends came to 8 bases. This CDR3 has 13 residues. CDR3 DNA sequence: TGTGCCAGCAGCGTAGCTCCCGGTTACGAGCAGTACGTC. Translated, it gives CASSVAPGYEQYV.

V and J are TRBV7-8 and TRBJ2-3, with TRBD2 matching 11 bases. The junction had 14 bases not matched to a gene; V was cut back by 7 bases and J by 8 bases. The germline CDR1 and CDR2 sequences are SGHVS and FQNEAQ. The CDR3 sequence is 16 residues long. CDR3 in DNA: TGTGCCAGCACCCCCCCCGGGGTAGCGGGGGGGGGTACGCAGTATTTT. Its protein product is CASTPPGVAGGGTQYF. The full variable domain, with the rest looked up from reference TRBV7-8 and TRBJ2-3, is GAGVSQSPRYKVAKRGQDVALRCDPISGHVSLFWYQQALGQGPEFLTYFQNEAQLDKSGLPSDRFFAERPEGSVSTLKIQRTQQEDSAVYLCASTPPGVAGGGTQYFGPGTRLTVL.

The V and J genes are TRBV2 and TRBJ1-4; the D is unclear. The CDR3 loop spans 15 amino acids. Germline assignment: CDR1 SNHLY and CDR2 FYNNEI. V lost 0 bases to trimming and J lost 3 bases, with 8 bases between them. The CDR3 DNA reads as TGTGCCAGCAGTGAAGCAAAACAAGCTAATGAAAAACTGTTTTTT. It is translated as CASSEAKQANEKLFF.

This clone has only one observation. The chain couples TRBV27 to TRBJ1-1, with D tentatively TRBD1 (5 bases). Trimming removed 5 bases at V and 0 bases at J, with 10 bases between. There are 14 residues in the CDR3. CDR1 is MNHEY and CDR2 is SMNVEV in the germline V gene (reference sequence). Here the CDR3 reads CASSGAELNTEAFF. The CDR3, as DNA: TGTGCCAGCAGTGGGGCAGAGTTGAACACTGAAGCTTTCTTT.

The chain uses TRBV30 and TRBJ2-1; TRBD2 matches at 7 bases. Looked up from germline, CDR1 is GTSNPN and CDR2 is SVGIG (reference sequence). V shed 5 bases and J 1 base; nucleotides not matched to a gene: 5. This CDR3 comprises 14 residues. This CDR3 is CAWGTNPSYNEQFF. CDR3 DNA sequence: TGTGCCTGGGGGACTAACCCTTCCTACAATGAGCAGTTCTTC.

The chain has TRBV5-1 and TRBJ1-1; D is uncertain. CDR1 and CDR2 (germline): SGHRS, YFSETQ. The ends were cut back, 2 bases at V and 5 bases at J, with 10 bases in the middle. This CDR3 is 13 amino acids long. CDR3 nucleotides: TGCGCCAGCAGCTTACCCCCCGAGACTGAAGCTTTCTTT. Translation gives CASSLPPETEAFF.

V and J are TRBV27 and TRBJ2-3, with 9 bases aligning to TRBD1. This CDR3 has 14 amino acids. The trim removed 8 bases at V and 4 bases at J, leaving 7 bases unmatched. The germline V gene has CDR1 MNHEY and CDR2 SMNVEV (reference sequence). The CDR3 DNA is TGTGCCAGCGGGGGACAGGGAATATCAGATACGCAGTATTTT. Its translation is CASGGQGISDTQYF.

The chain joins TRBV6-1 to TRBJ1-1; D is ambiguous. Trimming removed 2 bases at V and 0 bases at J, with 13 bases between. Germline V gene data show CDR1 as MNHNS and CDR2 as SASEGT. The CDR3 loop spans 16 amino acids. The DNA of the CDR3 is TGTGCCAGCAGTGAACCTGTCAGGCAGTTGAACACTGAAGCTTTCTTT. It yields the protein CASSEPVRQLNTEAFF.

The chain uses TRBV7-2 and TRBJ2-7; TRBD2 matches at 7 bases. This CDR3 spans 14 amino acids. Germline lookup yields CDR1 SGHTA and CDR2 FQGNSA. Unmatched junction bases numbered 2, after V lost 1 base and J lost 2 bases. This CDR3 is CASSLDGGTYEQYF. The CDR3 bases are TGTGCCAGCAGCTTAGACGGGGGGACCTACGAGCAGTACTTC. The variable domain in full, completed from reference TRBV7-2 and TRBJ2-7, reads GAGVSQSPSNKVTEKGKDVELRCDPISGHTALYWYRQSLGQGLEFLIYFQGNSAPDKSGLPSDRFSAERTGGSVSTLTIQRTQQEDSAVYLCASSLDGGTYEQYFGPGTRLTVT.